The 16 T cell receptor beta chains in this list originate from one sample, sequenced in a study of shared clonotypes between healthy human individuals. Profiling relied on immunoSEQ multiplex PCR, and the TCRdb table lists in-frame clones only, not all of them. This sample has hundreds of thousands of clones, with about 80% found just once. The specimen was memory CD4+ T cells sorted from blood. Subset indicated: CD45RA-negative fraction. The receptors originated from a woman aged 30 to 39 in good health.

V and J are TRBV28 and TRBJ1-5; D is perhaps TRBD1 (5 bases). V was pared by 8 bases and J by 4 bases, with 12 bases between. The CDR3 loop spans 13 amino acids. In germline, CDR1 is MDHEN, CDR2 SYDVKM. The CDR3 sequence is CASHPPGNQPQHF. The CDR3 DNA sequence: TGTGCCAGCCACCCCCCAGGGAATCAGCCCCAGCATTTT.

The CDR3 DNA reads TGTGCCAGCAGCGAGGGACACACAAGGAGCCACGAGCAGTACTTC. Translation gives CASSEGHTRSHEQYF. The chain employs TRBV9 and TRBJ2-7; D possibly corresponds to TRBD1 (6 bases). Germline V gene lookup returns CDR1 SGDLS and CDR2 YYNGEE. The CDR3 runs to 15 residues. V lost 3 bases to trimming and J lost 5 bases, with 18 bases between them.

The rearrangement joins TRBV5-1 to TRBJ1-2; D unclear. V was shortened by 0 bases and J by 8 bases, with 11 bases between the two germline ends. The germline V gene encodes CDR1 SGHRS and CDR2 YFSETQ. CDR3 size: 13 residues. CDR3 region: CASSLEGTLGYTF. For the CDR3, the DNA is TGCGCCAGCAGCTTGGAGGGCACGCTCGGCTACACCTTC. Filled out from reference TRBV5-1 and TRBJ1-2, the complete variable domain reads KAGVTQTPRYLIKTRGQQVTLSCSPISGHRSVSWYQQTPGQGLQFLFEYFSETQRNKGNFPGRFSGRQFSNSRSEMNVSTLELGDSALYLCASSLEGTLGYTFGSGTRLTVV.

This chain joins TRBV28 and TRBJ2-7, with D tentatively TRBD1 (6 bases). Deletions cut 2 bases from V and 1 base from J, with 12 bases between. CDR1 is MDHEN and CDR2 is SYDVKM in the germline V gene. CDR3 length: 15 amino acids. In DNA, the CDR3 is TGTGCCAGCAGTTTACTAGCAGGGGCGTCCTACGAGCAGTACTTC. It encodes CASSLLAGASYEQYF. Supplemented by reference TRBV28 and TRBJ2-7, the full variable domain reads DVKVTQSSRYLVKRTGEKVFLECVQDMDHENMFWYRQDPGLGLRLIYFSYDVKMKEKGDIPEGYSVSREKKERFSLILESASTNQTSMYLCASSLLAGASYEQYFGPGTRLTVT.

V and J are TRBV27 and TRBJ2-2; 9 nucleotides match TRBD2. From germline, CDR1 is MNHEY and CDR2 SMNVEV (reference sequence). Trimming took 3 bases from V and 7 from J; bases not matched to a gene: 6. This CDR3 comprises 15 residues. The CDR3 protein is CASSFGAGGGGELFF. Written as DNA, the CDR3 is TGTGCCAGCAGTTTTGGAGCGGGAGGTGGCGGGGAGCTGTTTTTT.

There are a few counts of this clone. V usage is TRBV19 and J usage is TRBJ1-1; D remains unclear. V was shortened by 2 bases and J by 1 base, with 14 bases between the two germline ends. The CDR3 loop spans 16 amino acids. In germline, CDR1 is LNHDA, CDR2 SQIVND (reference sequence). The CDR3 is CASSIFAQRKNTEAFF. Here the CDR3 DNA reads TGTGCCAGTAGTATATTCGCCCAACGGAAGAACACTGAAGCTTTCTTT.

V gene TRBV5-6 combines with J gene TRBJ2-1; TRBD2 might be the D (6 bases). CDR3 length equals 16 residues. Germline CDR1 and CDR2: SGHDT and YYEEEE. The V and J ends lost 1 base and 5 bases respectively, with 16 bases between them. The CDR3 DNA reads TGTGCCAGCAGCTTGCAAGCGGGCGTTAGACACAATGAGCAGTTCTTC. It encodes CASSLQAGVRHNEQFF. Filled out from reference TRBV5-6 and TRBJ2-1, the complete variable domain reads DAGVTQSPTHLIKTRGQQVTLRCSPKSGHDTVSWYQQALGQGPQFIFQYYEEEERQRGNFPDRFSGHQFPNYSSELNVNALLLGDSALYLCASSLQAGVRHNEQFFGPGTRLTVL.

V is TRBV7-9 and J is TRBJ2-5; maybe TRBD1 (6 bases). V was cut by 5 bases and J by 2 bases, with 12 bases left in between. The CDR3 totals 14 residues. Germline V gene sequence: CDR1 SEHNR, CDR2 FQNEAQ (reference sequence). The CDR3 protein is CASSPQGPQETQYF. CDR3 bases: TGTGCCAGCAGCCCACAGGGACCGCAAGAGACCCAGTACTTC.

The chain joins TRBV13 to TRBJ2-7, with 9 bases lining up with TRBD1. CDR1 is PRHDT and CDR2 is FYEKMQ in the germline V gene (reference sequence). There are 18 residues in the CDR3. The V segment lost 2 bases and the J segment 3 bases; nucleotides outside the gene matches: 14. CDR3: CASSLRPGTGNRSYEQYF. In DNA, the CDR3 is TGTGCCAGCAGCTTAAGACCCGGGACAGGGAATAGGAGCTACGAGCAGTACTTC.

A remark on this clone: This probably arose from a read error, given a far larger clone one base away. Other DNA sequences in the sample encode the same CDR3. This sequence joins TRBV28 and TRBJ1-5; D perhaps matches TRBD1 (6 bases). The germline gives CDR1 MDHEN, CDR2 SYDVKM. V was cut by 5 bases and J by 4 bases, with 6 bases left in between. The CDR3 has 12 amino acids. CDR3 coding DNA: TGTGCCAGCAGTAGGGGGAATCAGCCCCAGCATTTT. Its protein is CASSRGNQPQHF.

The rearrangement uses TRBV14 and TRBJ2-1, with D unresolved. The V and J ends lost 3 bases and 10 bases respectively, with 13 bases between them. Germline V gene lookup returns CDR1 SGHDN and CDR2 FVKESK. This CDR3 has 13 residues. The CDR3 DNA reads as TGTGCCAGCAGCCAGGGTTATCTTCGGGAGCAGTTCTTC. This encodes CASSQGYLREQFF.

CDR3 in DNA: TGTGCCAGCACCCTAGGACTAGGCTCTGGGTGGGATACGCAGTATTTT. It yields the protein CASTLGLGSGWDTQYF. The V gene is TRBV5-4, the J gene TRBJ2-3; 7 nucleotides agree with TRBD2. This CDR3 has 16 residues. Trimming cost V 6 bases and J 6 bases; bases outside gene matches: 16. Germline V gene lookup returns CDR1 SGHNT and CDR2 YYREEE (reference sequence). Looking up the rest from reference TRBV5-4 and TRBJ2-3 gives the full variable domain: ETGVTQSPTHLIKTRGQQVTLRCSSQSGHNTVSWYQQALGQGPQFIFQYYREEENGRGNFPPRFSGLQFPNYSSELNVNALELDDSALYLCASTLGLGSGWDTQYFGPGTRLTVL.

As concerns this clone: A much larger clonotype is one base distant, so this may be a read error. The chain employs TRBV5-1 and TRBJ2-2; D is possibly TRBD1 (6 bases). The V gene's germline CDR1 is SGHRS and CDR2 YFSETQ. The CDR3 covers 14 residues. The CDR3 sequence: CASSSGHNTRELFF. The CDR3 DNA sequence: TGCGCCAGCAGCTCGGGACACAACACCAGGGAGCTGTTTTTT.

This clone has just a few counts. This chain connects TRBV27 to TRBJ2-7; 7 nucleotides line up with TRBD2. The V and J ends lost 5 bases and 3 bases, in that order; junction bases with no gene match: 4. The V gene's germline CDR1 is MNHEY and CDR2 SMNVEV (reference sequence). The CDR3 has 13 amino acids. CDR3 in DNA: TGTGCCAGCAGTCGCGGGGGATACTACGAGCAGTACTTC. Its translation: CASSRGGYYEQYF.

In its sample, this clone was seen many times. The chain is built from TRBV19 and TRBJ1-3; D not certain. Trimming removed 7 bases at V and 2 bases at J, with 12 bases between. Germline V gene data show CDR1 as LNHDA and CDR2 as SQIVND (reference sequence). The CDR3 consists of 14 residues. CDR3 residues: CASTLRRPGNTIYF. The CDR3 region has the DNA TGTGCCAGTACCCTACGTCGTCCTGGAAACACCATATATTTT.

Notes on this clone: Mismatch with germline at one junction end may stem from a read error. This chain links TRBV5-1 with TRBJ2-7, with 7 bases aligning to TRBD1. The CDR3 loop spans 14 amino acids. CDR1 is SGHRS, CDR2 YFSETQ, per germline. CDR3 DNA sequence: TGCGCCAGCAGTTTGGCAGGGGGTGGATACGAGCAGTACTTC. It codes for CASSLAGGGYEQYF.